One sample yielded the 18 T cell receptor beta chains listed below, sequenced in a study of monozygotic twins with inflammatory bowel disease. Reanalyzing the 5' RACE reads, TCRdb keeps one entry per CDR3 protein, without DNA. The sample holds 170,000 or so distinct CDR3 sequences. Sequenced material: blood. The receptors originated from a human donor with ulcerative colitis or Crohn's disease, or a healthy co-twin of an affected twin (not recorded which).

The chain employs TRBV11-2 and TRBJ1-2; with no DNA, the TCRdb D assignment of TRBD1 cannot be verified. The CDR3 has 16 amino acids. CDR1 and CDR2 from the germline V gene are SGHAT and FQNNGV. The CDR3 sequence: CASSLDRDRGSYGYTF.

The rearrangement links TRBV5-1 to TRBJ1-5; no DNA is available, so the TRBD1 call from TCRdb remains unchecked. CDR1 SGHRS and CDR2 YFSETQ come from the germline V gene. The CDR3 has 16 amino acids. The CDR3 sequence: CASSLGPGGGGQPQHF.

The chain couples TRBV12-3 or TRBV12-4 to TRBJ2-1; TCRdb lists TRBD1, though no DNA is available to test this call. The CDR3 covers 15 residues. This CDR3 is CASRQTGQGNDEQFF.

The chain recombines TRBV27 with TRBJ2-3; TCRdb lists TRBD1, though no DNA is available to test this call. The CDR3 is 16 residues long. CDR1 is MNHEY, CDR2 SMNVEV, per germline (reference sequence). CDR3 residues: CASSSLLRGRTDTQYF.

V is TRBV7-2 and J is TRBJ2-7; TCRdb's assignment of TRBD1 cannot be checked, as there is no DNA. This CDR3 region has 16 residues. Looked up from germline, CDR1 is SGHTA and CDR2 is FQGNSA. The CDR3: CASSFLWGRQDGEQYF.

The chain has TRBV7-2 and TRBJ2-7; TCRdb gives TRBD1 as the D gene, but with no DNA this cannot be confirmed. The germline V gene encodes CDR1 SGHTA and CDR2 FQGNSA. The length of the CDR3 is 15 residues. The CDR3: CASSPPLGGKYEQYF. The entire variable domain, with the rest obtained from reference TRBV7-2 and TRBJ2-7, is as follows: GAGVSQSPSNKVTEKGKDVELRCDPISGHTALYWYRQSLGQGLEFLIYFQGNSAPDKSGLPSDRFSAERTGGSVSTLTIQRTQQEDSAVYLCASSPPLGGKYEQYFGPGTRLTVT.

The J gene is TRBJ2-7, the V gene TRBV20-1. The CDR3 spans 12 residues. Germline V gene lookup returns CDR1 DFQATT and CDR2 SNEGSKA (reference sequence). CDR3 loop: CSAEGRSYEQYF.

CDR3 in amino acids: CASREGGQETQYF. This chain joins TRBV3-1 and TRBJ2-5; TCRdb returns TRBD1, unconfirmable since there is no DNA. CDR3 length: 13 residues. Germline V gene lookup returns CDR1 LGHDT and CDR2 YNNKEL (reference sequence).

The chain's CDR3 is CSARVGYRGLGGYTF. The rearrangement joins TRBV20-1 to TRBJ1-2; the TCRdb D gene call, TRBD1, has no DNA to confirm it. The germline CDR1 and CDR2 sequences are DFQATT and SNEGSKA (reference sequence). The CDR3 consists of 15 residues.

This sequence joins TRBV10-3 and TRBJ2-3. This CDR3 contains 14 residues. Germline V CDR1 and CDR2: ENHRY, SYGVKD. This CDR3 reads CAISESNTADTQYF.

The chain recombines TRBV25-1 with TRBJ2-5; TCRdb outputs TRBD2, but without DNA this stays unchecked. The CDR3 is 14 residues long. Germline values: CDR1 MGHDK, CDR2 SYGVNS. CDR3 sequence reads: CASKRLDAQETQYF.

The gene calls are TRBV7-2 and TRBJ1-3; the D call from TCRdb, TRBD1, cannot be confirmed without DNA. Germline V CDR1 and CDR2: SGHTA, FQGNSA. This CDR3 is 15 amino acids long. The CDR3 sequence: CASSLRGQRGNTIYF.

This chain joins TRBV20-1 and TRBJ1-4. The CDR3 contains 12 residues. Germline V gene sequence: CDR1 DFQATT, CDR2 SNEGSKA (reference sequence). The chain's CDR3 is CSARGRDEKLFF.

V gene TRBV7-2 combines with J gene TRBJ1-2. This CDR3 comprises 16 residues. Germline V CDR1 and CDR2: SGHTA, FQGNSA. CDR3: CASSPTPPESIYGYTF.

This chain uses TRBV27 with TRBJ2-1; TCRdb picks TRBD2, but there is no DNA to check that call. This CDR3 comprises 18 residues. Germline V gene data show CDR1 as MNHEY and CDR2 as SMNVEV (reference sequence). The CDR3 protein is CASSLKGQRLYAGNEQFF.

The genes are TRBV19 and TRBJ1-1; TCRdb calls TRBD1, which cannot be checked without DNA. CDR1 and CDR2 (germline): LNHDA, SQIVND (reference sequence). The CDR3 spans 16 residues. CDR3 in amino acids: CASSAGLKKVNTEAFF.

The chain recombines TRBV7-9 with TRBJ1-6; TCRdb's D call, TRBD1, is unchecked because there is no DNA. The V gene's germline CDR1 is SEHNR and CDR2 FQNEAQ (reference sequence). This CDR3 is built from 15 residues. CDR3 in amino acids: CASGPRTGGPSPLHF.

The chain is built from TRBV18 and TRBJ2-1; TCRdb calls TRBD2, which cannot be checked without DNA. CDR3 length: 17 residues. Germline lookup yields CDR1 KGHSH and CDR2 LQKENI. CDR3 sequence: CASSPLAGGPLYNEQFF.